One sample yielded the 14 T cell receptor beta chains listed below, sequenced in a study of regulatory T cells. The primer mix had 52 TRBV and 13 TRBJ primers. The table came from immunoSEQ multiplex PCR; TCRdb's copy has only in-frame clones and leaves some out. The sample holds about 18,000 clones; roughly 90% are singletons and the top ten take roughly a third. Sequenced input: CD8+ T cells sorted from blood. The receptors shown here come from a person under 35 with CD3G deficiency.

CDR3 in DNA: TGTGCCAGCAGCTCACAGCTGAGCTCTGGAAACACCATATATTTT. Translated, it gives CASSSQLSSGNTIYF. The chain is built from TRBV13 and TRBJ1-3; no clear D. Germline CDR1 PRHDT, CDR2 FYEKMQ (reference sequence). There are 15 residues in the CDR3. V lost 4 bases and J lost 0, with 10 bases in between.

This clone occurred once. The rearrangement links TRBV29-1 to TRBJ2-1; maybe TRBD1 (7 bases). The germline V gene encodes CDR1 SQVTM and CDR2 ANQGSEA. V lost 8 bases, J lost 8 bases, and 19 bases lay in between. The CDR3 covers 13 residues. The CDR3 loop is CSTRDSFTDEQFF. In nucleotides, the CDR3 is TGCAGCACGCGGGACAGCTTCACAGATGAGCAGTTCTTC.

This clone has only a few counts. The genes are TRBV4-1 and TRBJ2-2, with D possibly matching TRBD2 (6 bases). The V end was cut by 10 bases, the J end by 2 bases, with 14 bases between. This CDR3 has 14 residues. The V gene's germline CDR1 is MGHRA and CDR2 YSYEKL. CDR3 coding DNA: TGCGCCACCTCCCGGGAGCCAAACACCGGGGAGCTGTTTTTT. Translated: CATSREPNTGELFF.

The chain is built from TRBV7-8 and TRBJ2-6; D unclear. The CDR3 runs to 15 residues. Between the trimmed V and J ends, which lost 3 bases and 0 bases, there was a span of 6 bases. CDR1 and CDR2 (germline): SGHVS, FQNEAQ. The CDR3 loop reads CASSFQSSGANVLTF. CDR3 sequence (DNA): TGTGCCAGCAGCTTTCAAAGCTCTGGGGCCAACGTCCTGACTTTC.

This chain connects TRBV11-2 to TRBJ1-4; TRBD1 agrees at 8 bases. This CDR3 has 16 residues. Germline trimming cut 3 bases from V and 5 bases from J; bases unmatched to any gene: 8. Germline loops: CDR1 SGHAT, CDR2 FQNNGV. The CDR3 protein is CASSFGTGGGNEKLFF. The CDR3 DNA follows: TGTGCCAGCAGCTTCGGGACAGGTGGGGGGAATGAAAAACTGTTTTTT.

The chain joins TRBV5-4 to TRBJ1-2; tentatively, D is TRBD1 (5 bases). The CDR3 contains 12 residues. Trimming shortened V by 4 bases and J by 8 bases, and 12 bases separated the two germline ends. Per the germline V gene, CDR1 is SGHNT and CDR2 is YYREEE (reference sequence). In DNA, the CDR3 is TGTGCCAGCAGCCGTGGGGCCGGGGGCTACACCTTC. It is translated as CASSRGAGGYTF.

This CDR3 is CAISPGTGSQETQYF. The CDR3 DNA is TGTGCCATCAGCCCCGGGACAGGCTCCCAAGAGACCCAGTACTTC. The chain carries TRBV10-3 and TRBJ2-5; 8 bases are shared with TRBD1. The CDR3 is 15 residues long. CDR1 ENHRY and CDR2 SYGVKD come from the germline V gene. V shed 6 bases and J 1 base; nucleotides not matched to a gene: 7.

The V call is TRBV19, the J call TRBJ2-7, with D perhaps assigned TRBD1 or TRBD2 (5 bases each). This CDR3 has 14 amino acids. Germline loops: CDR1 LNHDA, CDR2 SQIVND (reference sequence). V was clipped by 1 base and J by 9 bases, with 16 bases between them. This CDR3 reads CASSIGDDPDGQYF. For the CDR3, the DNA is TGTGCCAGTAGTATAGGGGACGACCCAGACGGGCAGTACTTC.

V and J are TRBV10-2 and TRBJ2-7, with TRBD2 matching over 13 bases. CDR1 is WSHSY and CDR2 is SAAADI in the germline V gene. This CDR3 comprises 14 residues. Losses at the gene ends were 8 bases for V and 6 bases for J; bases not matched to a gene: 7. CDR3 loop: CASSGTSGVSEQYF. The CDR3 DNA follows: TGCGCCAGCTCGGGGACTAGCGGGGTAAGCGAGCAGTACTTC.

V and J are TRBV19 and TRBJ1-1; TRBD1 might be the D (5 bases). V was cut by 3 bases and J by 4 bases, with 9 bases left in between. The CDR3 consists of 13 residues. CDR1 and CDR2 (germline): LNHDA, SQIVND (reference sequence). For the CDR3, the DNA is TGTGCCAGTAGTATGTTCGGGGGCACTGAAGCTTTCTTT. The encoded protein is CASSMFGGTEAFF. Full variable domain (outside the CDR3, taken from reference TRBV19 and TRBJ1-1): DGGITQSPKYLFRKEGQNVTLSCEQNLNHDAMYWYRQDPGQGLRLIYYSQIVNDFQKGDIAEGYSVSREKKESFPLTVTSAQKNPTAFYLCASSMFGGTEAFFGQGTRLTVV.

V is TRBV28 and J is TRBJ2-7; D remains unclear. There are 11 residues in the CDR3. Trimming stripped 5 bases from V and 7 bases from J, with 9 bases between. The germline CDR1 and CDR2 sequences are MDHEN and SYDVKM. The CDR3 DNA follows: TGTGCCAGCAGTAAAGCCTGGGAGCAGTACTTC. Its protein is CASSKAWEQYF.

The V and J genes are TRBV7-2 and TRBJ2-7, with D maybe TRBD1 (5 bases). Per germline, CDR1 SGHTA and CDR2 FQGNSA. Trimming pared 4 bases from V and 2 bases from J, leaving 18 bases between. The CDR3 is 16 residues long. The CDR3 region is CASSSSFGQGTYEQYF. The CDR3 DNA reads TGTGCCAGCAGCTCGTCTTTCGGGCAGGGTACCTACGAGCAGTACTTC. The full variable domain, completed using reference TRBV7-2 and TRBJ2-7, is GAGVSQSPSNKVTEKGKDVELRCDPISGHTALYWYRQSLGQGLEFLIYFQGNSAPDKSGLPSDRFSAERTGGSVSTLTIQRTQQEDSAVYLCASSSSFGQGTYEQYFGPGTRLTVT.

The CDR3 region is CAWSVRPGRPSYGYTF. In DNA form, the CDR3 reads TGTGCCTGGAGTGTACGACCGGGCAGACCTTCTTATGGCTACACCTTC. This rearrangement joins TRBV30 to TRBJ1-2; D gene ambiguous. The V gene's germline CDR1 is GTSNPN and CDR2 SVGIG (reference sequence). CDR3 length: 16 amino acids. V was shortened by 0 bases and J by 5 bases, with 19 bases between the two germline ends.

In its sample, this clone was seen once. This chain connects TRBV2 to TRBJ2-5; D might be TRBD2 (5 bases). Germline assignment: CDR1 SNHLY and CDR2 FYNNEI. The CDR3 spans 14 residues. Trimming left V 3 bases short and J 5 bases short, with 13 bases between. The CDR3 here is CASSEYIALETQYF. The CDR3 region has the DNA TGTGCCAGCAGTGAGTATATAGCGTTGGAGACCCAGTACTTC. The full variable domain, completed using reference TRBV2 and TRBJ2-5, is EPEVTQTPSHQVTQMGQEVILRCVPISNHLYFYWYRQILGQKVEFLVSFYNNEISEKSEIFDDQFSVERPDGSNFTLKIRSTKLEDSAMYFCASSEYIALETQYFGPGTRLLVL.